Listed below are T cell receptor beta chains from one sample, sequenced in a study of OX40 agonist ivuxolimab in advanced cancers. Sequencing used immunoSEQ multiplex PCR; TCRdb keeps in-frame clones, though not all of them. The profile shows about 72,000 clones, roughly nine tenths of them singletons. The sample in question was CD4+ or CD8+ T cells sorted from blood, obtained in a trial of the OX40 agonist ivuxolimab. The source is an adult with an advanced solid tumor such as melanoma, head and neck, liver or kidney cancer. Both conserved end residues are part of each CDR3. The D gene is left open where the match is weak. Clone size appears in some rows only: once, few, many, or a class for an expanded clone.

abundance: NA
v_gene: TRBV7-3
j_gene: TRBJ1-1
d_gene: NA
CDR3nt: TGTGCCAGCAGCTTAAACTCGAACACTGAAGCTTTCTTT
CDR3aa: CASSLNSNTEAFF

abundance: NA
v_gene: TRBV5-5
j_gene: TRBJ1-5
d_gene: NA
CDR3nt: TGTGCCAGCAGCTTGCGAGGAAGCAATAGCAATCAGCCCCAGCATTTT
CDR3aa: CASSLRGSNSNQPQHF

abundance: NA
v_gene: TRBV11-1
j_gene: TRBJ2-7
d_gene: NA
CDR3nt: TGTGCCAGCAGCTTACTTGGGGATTCCTACGAGCAGTACTTC
CDR3aa: CASSLLGDSYEQYF

abundance: NA
v_gene: TRBV7-9
j_gene: TRBJ1-1
d_gene: NA
CDR3nt: TGTGCCAGCAGCCCTAAAGGACAGACGTTACGAGCTTTCTTT
CDR3aa: CASSPKGQTLRAFF

abundance: NA
v_gene: TRBV15
j_gene: TRBJ1-5
d_gene: NA
CDR3nt: TGTGCCACCAGCAGAGGGGGGTTGTTAGGGGATCAGCCCCAGCATTTT
CDR3aa: CATSRGGLLGDQPQHF

abundance: NA
v_gene: TRBV7-9
j_gene: TRBJ1-5
d_gene: TRBD1
CDR3nt: TGTGCCAGCAGCACGCAGGGGGTGGACGGTCAGCCCCAGCATTTT
CDR3aa: CASSTQGVDGQPQHF

abundance: few
v_gene: TRBV19
j_gene: TRBJ2-5
d_gene: NA
CDR3nt: TGTGCCAGTAGTATAAAGGCCAGGGTAAGCGAGACCCAGTACTTC
CDR3aa: CASSIKARVSETQYF

abundance: once
v_gene: TRBV27
j_gene: TRBJ1-1
d_gene: TRBD1
CDR3nt: TGTGCCAGCAGTCCATCACGACGACAGGGGCTCATGAACACTGAAGCTTTCTTT
CDR3aa: CASSPSRRQGLMNTEAFF

abundance: NA
v_gene: TRBV5-1
j_gene: TRBJ1-4
d_gene: NA
CDR3nt: TGCGCCAGCAGCCCGAGGGGGGAGTTAGAAAAACTGTTTTTT
CDR3aa: CASSPRGELEKLFF

abundance: NA
v_gene: TRBV7-2
j_gene: TRBJ2-5
d_gene: TRBD2
CDR3nt: TGTGCCAGCAGCTTAGAAGCGGGAGGTCAGACCCAGTACTTC
CDR3aa: CASSLEAGGQTQYF

abundance: NA
v_gene: TRBV20-1
j_gene: TRBJ2-7
d_gene: NA
CDR3nt: TGCAGTGCCCTAACCGGGACGAAGCAGTACTTC
CDR3aa: CSALTGTKQYF

abundance: NA
v_gene: TRBV6-5
j_gene: TRBJ1-4
d_gene: NA
CDR3nt: TGTGCCAGCAGTTACCGGGGTCTTGGTGAAAAACTGTTTTTT
CDR3aa: CASSYRGLGEKLFF

abundance: NA
v_gene: TRBV28
j_gene: TRBJ1-2
d_gene: NA
CDR3nt: TGTGCCATAGAGGGGCGGATTCGGCATGGCTACACCTTC
CDR3aa: CAIEGRIRHGYTF

abundance: NA
v_gene: TRBV19
j_gene: TRBJ1-6
d_gene: TRBD1
CDR3nt: TGTGCCAGTGAAGGGGGGACAGGGAGTTCACCCCTCCACTTT
CDR3aa: CASEGGTGSSPLHF

abundance: NA
v_gene: TRBV4-2
j_gene: TRBJ2-7
d_gene: NA
CDR3nt: TGTGCCAGCAGCCAAACTTTCGCGACCTACGAGCAGTACTTC
CDR3aa: CASSQTFATYEQYF

abundance: NA
v_gene: TRBV10-3
j_gene: TRBJ1-1
d_gene: NA
CDR3nt: TGTGCCATCAGTGAGTCGGAGGGTTTAATCGGTGAAGCTTTCTTT
CDR3aa: CAISESEGLIGEAFF

abundance: NA
v_gene: TRBV21-1
j_gene: TRBJ2-7
d_gene: NA
CDR3nt: TGTGCCAGCAGCAAACGACGTATAGGACGCGGGGACAGCTCCTACGAGCAGTACTTC
CDR3aa: CASSKRRIGRGDSSYEQYF

abundance: NA
v_gene: TRBV28
j_gene: TRBJ2-7
d_gene: NA
CDR3nt: TGTGCCAGCACCTTAGGTCACAGCATCTACGAGCAGTACTTC
CDR3aa: CASTLGHSIYEQYF

abundance: NA
v_gene: TRBV2
j_gene: TRBJ1-1
d_gene: TRBD1
CDR3nt: TGTGCCAGCAGAAACAGGGGCACTGAAGCTTTCTTT
CDR3aa: CASRNRGTEAFF

abundance: NA
v_gene: TRBV7-9
j_gene: TRBJ2-7
d_gene: TRBD1
CDR3nt: TGTGCCAGCAGCCGAGACAGGGGCCTCTACGAGCAGTACTTC
CDR3aa: CASSRDRGLYEQYF

abundance: once
v_gene: TRBV7-2
j_gene: TRBJ2-2
d_gene: TRBD2
CDR3nt: TGTGCCAGCAGCTTTCCCACTAGCGGGAGTAGTACCGGGGAGCTGTTTTTT
CDR3aa: CASSFPTSGSSTGELFF

abundance: NA
v_gene: TRBV5-4
j_gene: TRBJ1-6
d_gene: TRBD1
CDR3nt: TGTGCCAGCAGCCCGGGACAGGCACTTTATAATTCACCCCTCCACTTT
CDR3aa: CASSPGQALYNSPLHF

abundance: NA
v_gene: TRBV2
j_gene: TRBJ1-1
d_gene: NA
CDR3nt: TGTGCCAGCGGGGCCAATAGTGAAGCTTTCTTT
CDR3aa: CASGANSEAFF

abundance: NA
v_gene: TRBV4-1
j_gene: TRBJ2-1
d_gene: TRBD2
CDR3nt: TGCGCCAGCAGCCAAGCAGCGGGGCGGGCCCACAATGAGCAGTTCTTC
CDR3aa: CASSQAAGRAHNEQFF

abundance: NA
v_gene: TRBV5-4
j_gene: TRBJ1-1
d_gene: NA
CDR3nt: TGTGCCAGCACCCTATCCGGGAACACTGAAGCTTTCTTT
CDR3aa: CASTLSGNTEAFF

abundance: NA
v_gene: TRBV9
j_gene: TRBJ2-3
d_gene: NA
CDR3nt: TGTGCCAGCAGCCTCCGGGACTTCTACACAGATACGCAGTATTTT
CDR3aa: CASSLRDFYTDTQYF

abundance: few
v_gene: TRBV5-1
j_gene: TRBJ2-5
d_gene: NA
CDR3nt: TGCGCCAGCAGCTTGGTTGGAGCGGAGACCCAGTACTTC
CDR3aa: CASSLVGAETQYF

abundance: NA
v_gene: TRBV5-1
j_gene: TRBJ2-7
d_gene: TRBD1
CDR3nt: TGCGCCAGCAGCGGGACAGCCAGATTCTACGAGCAGTACTTC
CDR3aa: CASSGTARFYEQYF

abundance: once
v_gene: TRBV2
j_gene: TRBJ2-7
d_gene: TRBD1
CDR3nt: TGTGCCAGCCTTAGAGGGACAGCCCCCTCCGAGCAGTACTTC
CDR3aa: CASLRGTAPSEQYF

abundance: NA
v_gene: TRBV9
j_gene: TRBJ2-2
d_gene: NA
CDR3nt: TGTGCCAGCAGCGTAGGTGGCGGGCAGTACACCGGGGAGCTGTTTTTT
CDR3aa: CASSVGGGQYTGELFF